This passage covers 30 T cell receptor beta chains from one sample sequenced in a study of CD8 T cells in ankylosing spondylitis (TCRdb year 2017). Library construction relied on 5' RACE. Reads for this sample came from an Illumina HiSeq 2500. TCRdb itself trimmed the public reads at Q25 with fastp, ran MiXCR and retained productive beta chains. For every CDR3 protein sequence, its rows merge into one entry that carries the most common genes and DNA. The sample yields some 350,000 distinct CDR3 sequences; roughly 15% were counted once. The ten top clones hold approximately 0.99% of the sample. The specimen was blood, either unsorted or a sorted T cell fraction (not recorded which). These receptors were collected from a male donor with ankylosing spondylitis or in good health (not recorded which).

This clonotype was seen only a few times. This chain uses TRBV5-1 with TRBJ2-3; D may correspond to TRBD1 or TRBD2 (5 bases each). The germline gives CDR1 SGHRS, CDR2 YFSETQ. Between the trimmed V and J ends, which lost 7 bases and 2 bases, there was a span of 8 bases. CDR3 length: 12 amino acids. DNA for the CDR3: TGCGCCAGCGTGGGGGACACAGATACGCAGTATTTT. Its translation: CASVGDTDTQYF. Full variable domain (rest looked up from reference TRBV5-1 and TRBJ2-3): KAGVTQTPRYLIKTRGQQVTLSCSPISGHRSVSWYQQTPGQGLQFLFEYFSETQRNKGNFPGRFSGRQFSNSRSEMNVSTLELGDSALYLCASVGDTDTQYFGPGTRLTVL.

The J gene is TRBJ2-3, the V gene TRBV20-1, with a weak D call TRBD2 (7 bases). Between the trimmed V and J ends, which lost 4 bases and 6 bases, there was a span of 14 bases. Germline values: CDR1 DFQATT, CDR2 SNEGSKA (reference sequence). The CDR3 contains 13 residues. Here the CDR3 reads CSAKMGGLDTQYF. The DNA for the CDR3 is TGCAGTGCTAAGATGGGGGGGCTCGATACGCAGTATTTT.

This clonotype came up a few times. The rearrangement links TRBV5-1 to TRBJ2-7, with 7 bases aligning to TRBD1. Germline assignment: CDR1 SGHRS and CDR2 YFSETQ. V dropped 0 bases and J dropped 3; count of bases not matched to a gene: 3. The CDR3 has 14 amino acids. CDR3 in DNA: TGCGCCAGCAGCTTGGGACAGGGTATCTACGAGCAGTACTTC. Translation: CASSLGQGIYEQYF.

V and J are TRBV7-9 and TRBJ1-1; 9 bases fit TRBD1. The germline V gene has CDR1 SEHNR and CDR2 FQNEAQ (reference sequence). This CDR3 spans 14 amino acids. J was trimmed by 6 bases and V by 5 bases; bases with no gene match: 7. The CDR3 nucleotides read TGTGCCAGCAGCGCCCGGACAGGGGAGGCTGAAGCTTTCTTT. It specifies CASSARTGEAEAFF.

The chain joins TRBV12-3 or TRBV12-4 to TRBJ2-7, with TRBD2 matching 10 bases. This CDR3 has 16 amino acids. V shed 0 bases, J shed 2 bases, and the junction held 4 bases outside the gene matches. The DNA of the CDR3 is TGTGCCAGCAGTTTAGCGGGAGGACTAGCGGCCTACGAGCAGTACTTC. Amino acids: CASSLAGGLAAYEQYF.

CDR3 DNA sequence: TGCGCCAGCAGCTTGGGGGGGACAGGGGATTCACCCCTCCACTTT. Translating it yields CASSLGGTGDSPLHF. The chain couples TRBV5-1 to TRBJ1-6; TRBD1 matches 10 bases. The CDR3 loop spans 15 amino acids. Losses at the gene ends were 0 bases for V and 8 bases for J; bases not matched to a gene: 2. Germline CDR1 reads SGHRS; CDR2 reads YFSETQ.

CDR3: CSATRGGGITDTQYF. The CDR3 DNA reads TGCAGTGCTACGCGGGGAGGGGGAATTACAGATACGCAGTATTTT. The chain has TRBV20-1 and TRBJ2-3; D perhaps matches TRBD2 (7 bases). The CDR3 is 15 amino acids. The ends were cut back, 4 bases at V and 3 bases at J, with 17 bases in the middle. Germline lookup yields CDR1 DFQATT and CDR2 SNEGSKA (reference sequence).

The CDR3, as DNA: TGTGCCAGCAGCTTGGTTGGACTAGCGGGGCCATCCTCCCTTGGGCAGTTCTTC. Translating it yields CASSLVGLAGPSSLGQFF. V and J are TRBV5-5 and TRBJ2-1; TRBD2 aligns across 12 bases. CDR3 length: 18 residues. Per the germline V gene, CDR1 is SGHKS and CDR2 is YYEKEE (reference sequence). J was trimmed by 12 bases and V by 0 bases; bases with no gene match: 16.

This clonotype was picked up many times. The genes are TRBV15 and TRBJ2-1; 9 bases agree with TRBD2. Germline loops: CDR1 LNHNV, CDR2 YYDKDF (reference sequence). CDR3 size: 14 residues. Germline trimming cut 4 bases from V and 9 bases from J; bases unmatched to any gene: 7. The CDR3 nucleotides read TGTGCCACCAGCAACGGCGGGGGGGCTGCTGAGCAGTTCTTC. This encodes CATSNGGGAAEQFF.

A few counts support this clonotype. The chain links TRBV20-1 to TRBJ1-1; D is ambiguous. The germline V and J ends were trimmed by 6 bases and 6 bases, with 20 bases remaining between them. CDR1 is DFQATT and CDR2 is SNEGSKA in the germline V gene (reference sequence). The CDR3 is made up of 14 amino acids. The DNA for the CDR3 is TGCAGTGCGCCCGCGAACGGAGGGTTCCCTGAAGCTTTCTTT. It yields the protein CSAPANGGFPEAFF.

This chain links TRBV6-4 with TRBJ2-3; D is unresolved. The CDR3 runs 15 residues. CDR1 is MRHNA, CDR2 SNTAGT, per germline. V lost 0 bases, J lost 2 bases, and 9 bases lay in between. DNA of the CDR3: TGTGCCAGCAGTGACTCGAGGCTTTCCACAGATACGCAGTATTTT. Protein product: CASSDSRLSTDTQYF.

The rearrangement uses TRBV6-5 and TRBJ1-1; D gene ambiguous. CDR1 MNHEY and CDR2 SVGAGI come from the germline V gene. This CDR3 contains 17 residues. The V and J ends lost 0 bases and 1 base respectively, with 15 bases between them. The CDR3 sequence: CASSYSWSALGNTEAFF. In DNA form, the CDR3 reads TGTGCCAGCAGTTACTCATGGTCGGCTCTAGGGAACACTGAAGCTTTCTTT.

This clonotype was recorded once. CDR3 in DNA: TGTGCCAGCAGCTTAGGTGCGGGAGGGACCACAGATACGCAGTATTTT. As protein: CASSLGAGGTTDTQYF. V gene TRBV7-6 combines with J gene TRBJ2-3, with 9 bases matching TRBD2. The CDR3 covers 16 residues. The V gene's germline CDR1 is SGHVS and CDR2 FNYEAQ. Trimming at V came to 1 base and at J to 2 bases, leaving 4 bases not matched to a gene.

The CDR3 reads CASSQASPGQGGEQYF. CDR3 nucleotides: TGTGCCAGCAGCCAAGCCTCACCGGGACAGGGGGGCGAGCAGTACTTC. This sequence joins TRBV3-1 and TRBJ2-7, with TRBD1 matching over 11 bases. In germline, CDR1 is LGHDT, CDR2 YNNKEL (reference sequence). The length of the CDR3 is 16 residues. Trimming at V came to 1 base and at J to 6 bases, leaving 8 bases not matched to a gene.

This clonotype was seen a handful of times. The rearrangement joins TRBV20-1 to TRBJ1-4; D gene unclear. CDR3 size: 14 residues. Trimming took off 2 bases at V and 5 bases at J, with 12 bases between the two ends. Germline CDR1 DFQATT, CDR2 SNEGSKA (reference sequence). The CDR3 here is CSARFRGRNEKLFF. Written as DNA, the CDR3 is TGCAGTGCTAGATTCCGGGGAAGGAATGAAAAACTGTTTTTT.

The chain couples TRBV9 to TRBJ2-3; 7 bases align to TRBD1. V lost 0 bases, J lost 1 base, and 5 bases stayed unmatched. CDR1 and CDR2 from the germline V gene are SGDLS and YYNGEE. This CDR3 is 16 amino acids long. The CDR3 nucleotides read TGTGCCAGCAGCGTAGCCGCAGGGGGTCGCACAGATACGCAGTATTTT. Protein: CASSVAAGGRTDTQYF.

A few counts support this clonotype. CDR3 sequence (DNA): TGCGCCAGCAGCCCCGTGGGTGTGAGCGGCTACACCTTC. This translates into CASSPVGVSGYTF. V gene TRBV5-1 combines with J gene TRBJ1-2; D remains unclear. V lost 4 bases and J lost 8, with 15 bases in between. The CDR3 runs to 13 residues. Looked up from germline, CDR1 is SGHRS and CDR2 is YFSETQ.

This clonotype occurred many times. The chain combines TRBV29-1 with TRBJ1-2; a possible D gene is TRBD1 (5 bases). The germline V gene has CDR1 SQVTM and CDR2 ANQGSEA. The ends were cut back, 2 bases at V and 8 bases at J, with 9 bases in the middle. The CDR3 loop spans 11 amino acids. The chain's CDR3 is CSVERGNGYTF. In DNA, the CDR3 is TGCAGCGTTGAACGGGGGAACGGCTACACCTTC.

This clonotype was found a few times. This sequence joins TRBV29-1 and TRBJ2-1; TRBD2 agrees at 7 bases. The V segment lost 4 bases and the J segment 7 bases; nucleotides outside the gene matches: 13. Germline CDR1 is SQVTM and CDR2 is ANQGSEA. This CDR3 region has 15 residues. The CDR3 DNA is TGCAGCGTTGGCCGGAGACTAGCTCGGGGGAATGAGCAGTTCTTC. It specifies CSVGRRLARGNEQFF.

The chain is built from TRBV12-3 or TRBV12-4 and TRBJ1-5; possible D gene TRBD1, 6 bases. Trimming removed 1 base from V and 2 bases from J, with 9 bases in between. The CDR3 spans 15 residues. The CDR3 spells CASSLGGPRNQPQHF. CDR3 nucleotide sequence: TGTGCCAGCAGTTTAGGGGGGCCACGCAATCAGCCCCAGCATTTT.

This clonotype appeared a few times. The genes are TRBV6-1 and TRBJ2-7, with 7 bases lining up with TRBD1. Germline V gene lookup returns CDR1 MNHNS and CDR2 SASEGT. CDR3 size: 14 residues. Trimming cost V 5 bases and J 9 bases; bases outside gene matches: 13. In DNA form, the CDR3 reads TGTGCCAGCAGTAAAGTCGGGACAGAACCGGGGCAGTACTTC. The encoded protein is CASSKVGTEPGQYF.

CDR3 in DNA: TGTGCTAGTGGTTTGTCCTCCCTGGGCGGGGGGCCTTACAATGAGCAGTTCTTC. This gives the protein CASGLSSLGGGPYNEQFF. This rearrangement joins TRBV12-5 to TRBJ2-1; 8 nucleotides align to TRBD2. The CDR3 runs to 18 residues. Trimming cost V 2 bases and J 4 bases; bases outside gene matches: 13. In germline, CDR1 is LGHNT, CDR2 FRNRAP.

This clonotype has just a few counts. The chain recombines TRBV6-2 or TRBV6-3 with TRBJ2-1; 16 bases line up with TRBD2. V trimming: 4 bases; J trimming: 13 bases; junction bases outside the gene matches: 4. Germline V gene data show CDR1 as MNHEY and CDR2 as SVGEGT. This CDR3 comprises 14 residues. DNA of the CDR3: TGTGCCAGCAGTTCCGGGACTAGCGGGAGGGCACAGTTCTTC. Encoded protein: CASSSGTSGRAQFF.

The J gene is TRBJ2-3, the V gene TRBV20-1, with TRBD1 identical over 9 bases. The CDR3 consists of 17 residues. The trim removed 1 base at V and 2 bases at J, leaving 10 bases unmatched. CDR1 and CDR2 from the germline V gene are DFQATT and SNEGSKA (reference sequence). This CDR3 is CSARAPFGTGTTDTQYF. CDR3 DNA sequence: TGCAGTGCTAGAGCTCCATTCGGGACAGGGACCACAGATACGCAGTATTTT.

The chain has TRBV7-9 and TRBJ2-1; the match to TRBD2 covers 9 bases. The CDR3 extends over 16 amino acids. CDR1 and CDR2 from the germline V gene are SEHNR and FQNEAQ (reference sequence). V lost 3 bases, J lost 8 bases, and 11 bases stayed unmatched. CDR3 in DNA: TGTGCCAGCAGCTTCGGGATGGGACTAGCCGGCGATGAGCAGTTCTTC. The encoded protein is CASSFGMGLAGDEQFF.

This clonotype was detected a few times. The chain uses TRBV3-1 and TRBJ1-5; 10 bases fit TRBD1. The CDR3 is 17 residues long. Trimming removed 4 bases from V and 2 bases from J; junction bases left unmatched: 8. Germline V gene data show CDR1 as LGHDT and CDR2 as YNNKEL (reference sequence). CDR3 sequence reads: CASSPTGGAQGNQPQHF. In DNA form, the CDR3 reads TGTGCCAGCAGCCCGACAGGGGGCGCGCAGGGCAATCAGCCCCAGCATTTT.

The gene calls are TRBV27 and TRBJ1-2; a possible D gene is TRBD1 (6 bases). V shed 8 bases and J shed 5 bases, with 15 bases lying between them. Germline loops: CDR1 MNHEY, CDR2 SMNVEV (reference sequence). This CDR3 spans 13 amino acids. CDR3 bases: TGTGCCAGCGGCATGAAGGGGGGGTATGGCTACACCTTC. This sequence encodes CASGMKGGYGYTF.

In its sample, this clonotype was seen a few times. The chain is built from TRBV18 and TRBJ1-4; D perhaps matches TRBD1 (6 bases). V was shortened by 3 bases and J by 8 bases, with 16 bases between the two germline ends. CDR1 and CDR2 (germline): KGHSH, LQKENI. The CDR3 spans 15 residues. The CDR3 protein is CASSPVRTQGEKLFF. Here the CDR3 DNA reads TGTGCCAGCTCACCGGTCCGGACCCAGGGGGAAAAACTGTTTTTT.

This clonotype was counted at least ten times. The V call is TRBV3-1, the J call TRBJ2-1; 11 bases fit TRBD2. Trimming removed 0 bases from V and 10 bases from J; junction bases left unmatched: 11. This CDR3 region has 17 residues. In germline, CDR1 is LGHDT, CDR2 YNNKEL (reference sequence). The CDR3 nucleotides read TGTGCCAGCAGCCAAGACCTTTCGACTAGCGGGGAAGGCGAGCAGTTCTTC. Protein sequence: CASSQDLSTSGEGEQFF.

This clonotype has a count of ten or more. This chain links TRBV10-2 with TRBJ1-2, with TRBD1 matching over 10 bases. The CDR3 has 13 residues. Germline CDR1 reads WSHSY; CDR2 reads SAAADI. The junction had 4 bases not matched to a gene; V was cut back by 4 bases and J by 8 bases. This CDR3 reads CASSGQGARGYTF. The CDR3 DNA follows: TGCGCCAGCAGTGGACAGGGGGCGCGGGGCTACACCTTC.